This TCR beta chain was obtained from a study of cytomegalovirus exposure and HLA in healthy donors. Sequencing used immunoSEQ multiplex PCR; TCRdb keeps in-frame clones, though not all of them. Of about 250,000 clones in the sample, more than 85% were seen once. Germline lookup yields CDR1 SEHNR and CDR2 FQNEAQ (reference sequence). Trimming left V 5 bases short and J 3 bases short, with 10 bases between. The CDR3 spans 13 residues. The chain joins TRBV7-9 to TRBJ2-5; D is possibly TRBD2 (5 bases). The sequencing sample was made of PBMCs. The TCR was taken from a man younger than 35 in good health and CMV-seropositive. CDR3 sequence: CASSPAREETQYF. The CDR3 coding sequence is TGTGCCAGCAGCCCGGCGAGGGAAGAGACCCAGTACTTC. Drawing the rest from reference TRBV7-9 and TRBJ2-5, the complete variable domain is DTGVSQNPRHKITKRGQNVTFRCDPISEHNRLYWYRQTLGQGPEFLTYFQNEAQLEKSRLLSDRFSAERPKGSFSTLEIQRTEQGDSAMYLCASSPAREETQYFGPGTRLLVL.